The 9 T cell receptor beta chains given below trace back to one sample, sequenced in a study of early T cells in non-severe SARS-CoV-2 infection. TCRdb called the 5' RACE reads again in MiXCR, with one record for every CDR3 protein. The data contain about 50,000 distinct CDR3 sequences, about 16% of them singletons. The material sequenced was whole blood, taken at baseline. The source of these receptors is an adult who was a healthcare worker with PCR-confirmed SARS-CoV-2 infection or an uninfected control (not recorded which).

Comments on this clonotype: At one end, the junction sequence differs from germline, possibly due to a read error. This chain links TRBV18 with TRBJ2-2, with D uncertain. Looked up from germline, CDR1 is KGHSH and CDR2 is LQKENI. The CDR3 sequence is 12 residues long. Here the CDR3 reads CVSSPSTGELFF. CDR3 in DNA: TGTGTCAGCTCACCTTCCACCGGGGAGCTGTTTTTT.

The J gene is TRBJ2-7, the V gene TRBV4-1, with unresolved D. V lost 0 bases to trimming and J lost 0 bases, with 12 bases between them. Germline V gene sequence: CDR1 MGHRA, CDR2 YSYEKL. The CDR3 runs 16 residues. The CDR3 loop reads CASSQEGPITSYEQYF. The CDR3 nucleotides read TGCGCCAGCAGCCAAGAGGGTCCAATAACCTCCTACGAGCAGTACTTC.

This clonotype was recorded at least ten times. The chain's CDR3 is CASSLEQGIAKNIQYF. The CDR3 coding sequence is TGTGCCAGCAGCTTGGAACAGGGTATCGCCAAAAACATTCAGTACTTC. The chain carries TRBV13 and TRBJ2-4, with D perhaps matching TRBD1 (6 bases). CDR3 size: 16 residues. Germline loops: CDR1 PRHDT, CDR2 FYEKMQ (reference sequence). V gave up 3 bases and J gave up 1 base, with 13 bases separating them.

This clonotype was counted between two and nine times. V gene TRBV6-5 combines with J gene TRBJ2-1; 7 positions agree with TRBD2. Germline V gene sequence: CDR1 MNHEY, CDR2 SVGAGI. The CDR3 covers 17 residues. J lost 3 bases, V lost 0 bases, and 8 bases had no gene match. CDR3 loop: CASSYSPIAGVYNEQFF. In DNA, the CDR3 is TGTGCCAGCAGTTACTCCCCGATAGCGGGTGTCTACAATGAGCAGTTCTTC.

In its sample, this clonotype was seen a few times. V usage is TRBV6-1 and J usage is TRBJ2-7, with TRBD2 matching over 9 bases. Germline V gives CDR1 MNHNS, CDR2 SASEGT. V lost 6 bases and J lost 3; bases outside the gene matches: 6. The CDR3 has 14 amino acids. The DNA for the CDR3 is TGTGCCAGCAGCAGTAGGCGGGGGGGCTACGAGCAGTACTTC. Amino acid sequence: CASSSRRGGYEQYF.

This clonotype was detected many times. The chain carries TRBV12-3 or TRBV12-4 and TRBJ1-1; no definite D call. CDR3 length equals 11 residues. V lost 6 bases to trimming and J lost 1 base, with 3 bases between them. This CDR3 is CASRENTEAFF. The CDR3 DNA sequence: TGTGCCAGCAGGGAGAACACTGAAGCTTTCTTT.

The rearrangement uses TRBV9 and TRBJ1-4, with 9 bases matching TRBD1. Trimming cost V 4 bases and J 7 bases; bases outside gene matches: 8. CDR1 and CDR2 from the germline V gene are SGDLS and YYNGEE. This CDR3 spans 15 amino acids. The CDR3 coding sequence is TGTGCCAGCAGCCCCACGACAGGGGGTAGTGAAAAACTGTTTTTT. Translation: CASSPTTGGSEKLFF.

The chain combines TRBV7-6 with TRBJ2-2; D might be TRBD2 (6 bases). From germline, CDR1 is SGHVS and CDR2 FNYEAQ. Trimming took off 1 base at V and 0 bases at J, with 9 bases between the two ends. The CDR3 is 16 amino acids. Here the CDR3 reads CASSLVPGANTGELFF. The CDR3 DNA is TGTGCCAGCAGCTTAGTCCCGGGAGCGAACACCGGGGAGCTGTTTTTT.

This chain joins TRBV19 and TRBJ2-4, with 7 bases lining up with TRBD1. The CDR3 has 16 amino acids. The germline gives CDR1 LNHDA, CDR2 SQIVND (reference sequence). V shed 7 bases and J 2 bases; nucleotides not matched to a gene: 11. The CDR3 region is CASNRGPYGTKNIQYF. CDR3 coding DNA: TGTGCCAGTAATAGGGGGCCCTATGGGACCAAAAACATTCAGTACTTC.